This record looks at one T cell receptor beta chain sequence and its context. Its binding antigen is unknown. One base away there is no much larger clone; base qualities are not given. The entry originates in a study of blood T cell repertoires in COVID-19 (dated by TCRdb to 2020 to 2021). With regard to the full study: The collaborator samples originated in the United States, Italy and Spain and spanned the acute and convalescent phases of COVID-19. The material from the prospective study consisted of cDNA or gDNA derived from T cells, B-cell-depleted T cells, or PBMCs. Subjects who had been exposed to COVID-19, were actively infected with it, or had recovered from it provided the deeply sampled blood TCRbeta repertoires that made up the dataset. The repertoires were released in a freely available public database meant as a resource for research on the immune response to SARS-CoV-2. Samples were obtained from the ongoing ImmuneRACE study (first 160 participants) and from over a thousand subjects provided by 6 global collaborators. The sample metadata nearly always contained a de-identified subject ID, COVID-19 status, age in years and sex. Where HLA class I and class II types were available, the types were taken from metadata supplied by the sample provider, not from assay-based typing.

Here is what the overall study found, with its caveats: How much clinical and demographic metadata was included differed by source and by participant, and the metadata was provided uncurated.

Whole blood was collected in K2EDTA tubes by collaborating institutions according to the institutions' own protocols. For TCRbeta analysis, collaborators shipped samples as frozen whole blood, isolated PBMCs, or DNA extracted from either of those sample types. TCRbeta CDR3 regions were amplified from genomic DNA by means of the immunoSEQ Assay, a bias-controlled multiplex PCR. On the authors' methods: Nucleated cell counts per sample were estimated from amplification of reference gene primers within the assay. To quantify the absolute abundance of each unique TCRbeta CDR3 rearrangement, sequence reads were collapsed and filtered. Productive Simpson clonality was computed per sample as the square root of Simpson's diversity index over productive rearrangements. TCRdb stores this immuneACCESS table with in-frame sequences only. Part of the clones is absent; in the studies checked, under half of the shortfall reflects unresolved V genes, and no reason is known for the rest. The D gene and trimming were derived from the DNA, and the V and J assignments and clone size from that table. This sample has hundreds of thousands of clones in its table, and about 91% of those were observed once. 12% of the sample goes to the ten largest clones.

In the germline V gene, CDR1 corresponds to MNHEY and CDR2 to SVGEGT. The CDR3 goes from the cysteine to the phenylalanine over 18 residues. Only the CDR3 portion is preserved as DNA: 54 bases, with reading frame beginning at the first base. Trimmed from V: 0 bases; trimmed from J: 2 bases; junction bases lacking a gene match: 11. The chain is assembled from TRBV6-2 or TRBV6-3 and TRBJ2-7; 9 bases in between match TRBD1. The sample consisted of peripheral blood. The TCR was taken from a woman aged 55-69 years with acute or convalescent COVID-19. DNA sequence: TGTGCCAGCAGTTACTCGTCATCCCGGGACAGGGAGGCCTACGAGCAGTACTTC. The resulting protein is CASSYSSSRDREAYEQYF.